Included here is one TCR beta chain sequence, with context. Its antigen is as yet unknown. This sample is part of a study of T cells in localized non-small cell lung cancer. General study points: Of the top 100 tumor clones, median 57 were in adjacent lung, approximately 28 among its top 100. T cell clonality was highest in uninvolved adjacent lung, above tumor.

The method was immunoSEQ multiplex PCR; TCRdb's version includes in-frame clones alone and lacks a portion of them. Of some 130,000 clones in the sample, roughly 90% were seen once. The germline V gene has CDR1 SGHVS and CDR2 FQNEAQ. This CDR3 comprises 14 residues. V was trimmed by 6 bases and J by 0 bases, leaving 10 bases between them. The chain combines TRBV7-8 with TRBJ2-3; the D is unclear. This TCR was recovered from a female donor of 60 years or more with stage I lung adenocarcinoma. The sample in question was peripheral blood, obtained before any cancer treatment. DNA of the CDR3: TGTGCCAGCAGTCCCAATCCTAGCACAGATACGCAGTATTTT. This translates into CASSPNPSTDTQYF. The variable domain in full, with the rest retrieved from reference TRBV7-8 and TRBJ2-3, is GAGVSQSPRYKVAKRGQDVALRCDPISGHVSLFWYQQALGQGPEFLTYFQNEAQLDKSGLPSDRFFAERPEGSVSTLKIQRTQQEDSAVYLCASSPNPSTDTQYFGPGTRLTVL.